This TCR beta chain was captured by sequencing in a study of PD-1 blockade in classical Hodgkin lymphoma (dated by TCRdb to the early 2020s). General notes on the study: Nivolumab dosing was 3 mg/kg intravenously every 2 weeks, continuing until either disease progression or unacceptable toxicity. The study used CyTOF and TCR beta sequencing to define a peripheral blood immune signature of response to PD-1 blockade in classical Hodgkin lymphoma.

As to this clone: The specificity of this receptor is unknown. One base away there is no much larger clone; base qualities are not given.

The study at large found these results: The study was restricted to a single clinical trial cohort, and the causes of repertoire differences, possibly disease activity or prior therapy, were left undefined. Lower diversity was seen in patients whose nivolumab began less than 1 year after ASCT, and these patients were left out of later analyses so that immune reconstitution would not confound the results. CD4+ but not CD8+ TCR diversity rose significantly by C4D1 (p=0.0027 vs p=0.16), most apparent in complete responders (p=0.02). Baseline TCR diversity was reported to be lower in newly diagnosed patients than in healthy donors and to be lower still in relapsed/refractory patients. Trial patients with a complete response had baseline diversity similar to that of newly diagnosed patients, while partial responders and progressors had significantly lower diversity.

Per the publication, the time point label means: cycle 1 day 1 (C1D1), immediately before nivolumab initiation. All trial patients had relapsed after autologous stem cell transplantation, with cohorts A, B and C differing in prior brentuximab vedotin exposure. The trial cohort was composed of roughly 60 patients with relapsed/refractory classical Hodgkin lymphoma, for whom complete response, partial response or progressive disease was recorded as best overall response. Trial patients were treated with single-agent nivolumab in the multi-cohort phase II CheckMate 205 trial. Best overall response was determined by an independent review committee according to the 2007 International Working Group response criteria. PBMCs from the trial were collected at three points: immediately before nivolumab initiation (C1D1), and during therapy at cycle 2 day 1 and cycle 4 day 1. Peripheral blood was collected in 8 mL Vacutainer Cell Preparation Tubes, from which PBMCs were isolated by centrifugation and then cryopreserved.

Genomic DNA was extracted with the Qiagen DNeasy kit from unsorted PBMCs and from negatively selected CD4+ and CD8+ fractions. TCR beta CDR3 regions were subjected to amplification by immunoSEQ multiplex PCR with primers that anneal to V and J segments. Amplification bias was minimized using a synthetic immune receptor repertoire, and residual bias was removed computationally after sequencing. The original pipeline was this. Repertoire diversity was quantified as the Shannon entropy index using custom Python scripts. Unsorted, CD4+ and CD8+ repertoires were analyzed separately, except for combined analyses in which CD4+ and CD8+ sequences were merged in silico. A clone was considered expanded if an increase in frequency of at least 2-fold after treatment relative to C1D1 was found, and a pseudocount of 0.5 was applied to clones undetected at baseline. Singleton clones were defined as clones with 0 or 1 copy at C1D1, and non-singleton clones were defined as clones with 2 or more copies. Clones expanded in unsorted samples were assigned a CD4+, CD8+ or unknown annotation through matching of protein sequences in sorted samples from the same patient. Wilcoxon tests on paired samples were used to test diversity changes from C1D1 to C4D1. TCRdb stores this immuneACCESS table with in-frame sequences only. Part of the clones is absent; in the studies checked, under half of the shortfall reflects unresolved V genes, and no reason is known for the rest. Clonal size and the V and J genes are those of that table, whereas D and trimming came from the DNA. The sample contains 46,000 or so clones, around 70% of them found a single time. Clones ranked in the top ten supply roughly 9.6% of the sample.

V gives up 2 bases and J gives up 6 bases, and the segment between their germline ends measures 11 bases. From the cysteine through the phenylalanine, the CDR3 covers 14 amino acids. Only the CDR3 part of the read is kept: 42 bases, read in frame from the first base. Looking up the germline V gene yields CDR1 SGHAT and CDR2 FQNNGV. The receptor chain draws on TRBV11-2 and TRBJ2-1; a weak D assignment points to TRBD2 (7 bases agree). The receptor was isolated from a human donor with classical Hodgkin lymphoma. The sample in question was peripheral blood mononuclear cells (PBMCs), obtained at baseline. The bases are TGTGCCAGCAGCTTACCGGGGGGCCTCAATGAGCAGTTCTTC. Translation gives CASSLPGGLNEQFF.